This note documents a single T cell receptor beta chain sequence. The data were obtained in a study of shared clonotypes between healthy human individuals. The naive CD8 fraction comprised CD45RO-negative cells positively selected for CCR7 and excluded terminally differentiated effector memory CD45RA+ cells. Measured with immunoSEQ multiplex PCR; TCRdb has only the in-frame clones, and not every one. The table records roughly 2,000,000 clones, around 93% of them present only once. This CDR3 contains 16 residues. The J segment lost 5 bases and the V segment lost 4 bases, leaving 13 bases of the junction unmatched. Germline V gene data show CDR1 as LNHDA and CDR2 as SQIVND (reference sequence).

The sample consisted of naive CD8+ T cells from PBMCs. This chain joins TRBV19 and TRBJ1-1; 7 bases match TRBD1. This receptor was identified in a man younger than 35 in good health. Some clones in this sample may be carry-over from other donors' samples. CDR3 region: CASSTAWRGRGTEAFF. The DNA of the CDR3 is TGTGCCAGTAGTACAGCTTGGAGGGGGCGCGGAACTGAAGCTTTCTTT.